What follows are 27 T cell receptor beta chains derived from one specimen sequenced in a study of cytomegalovirus exposure and HLA in healthy donors (dated by TCRdb to the late 2010s). Receptor libraries were prepared by the immunoSEQ multiplex PCR assay. The multiplex PCR relied on a mix of 60 forward primers for TCR Vbeta segments and 13 reverse primers for TCR Jbeta segments. In its TCRdb copy, this immuneACCESS table keeps in-frame sequences only and misses some clones. Where compared with another copy, unresolved V genes explain less than half of these, and the others have no known cause. The sample data list about 68,000 clones, and 70% to 90% of these were observed just once. The ten largest make up 6.5% to 8% of the sample. Sequencing was carried out using PBMCs. These receptors were obtained from a human donor in good health.

V and J are TRBV30 and TRBJ1-1, with 8 positions matching TRBD1. Per germline, CDR1 GTSNPN and CDR2 SVGIG (reference sequence). V lost 0 bases, J lost 4 bases, and 10 bases stayed unmatched. The CDR3 loop spans 16 amino acids. The DNA for the CDR3 is TGTGCCTGGAGTGTACTGGCCGGGACAGGCGTCACTGAAGCTTTCTTT. Protein: CAWSVLAGTGVTEAFF.

The chain recombines TRBV19 with TRBJ2-7; weak D call: TRBD1 (6 bases). The V end was cut by 5 bases, the J end by 1 base, with 12 bases between. The CDR3 is 14 residues long. Germline V CDR1 and CDR2: LNHDA, SQIVND (reference sequence). This CDR3 is CASSPRTGSYEQYF. CDR3 DNA sequence: TGTGCCAGTAGTCCACGCACAGGGTCCTACGAGCAGTACTTC.

The CDR3: CASTSSLGASYGYTF. DNA for the CDR3: TGTGCCAGCACCTCCTCCCTAGGGGCCTCCTATGGCTACACCTTC. The chain links TRBV27 to TRBJ1-2; weak D call: TRBD1 (5 bases). Germline V gives CDR1 MNHEY, CDR2 SMNVEV (reference sequence). The CDR3 loop spans 15 amino acids. Trimming cost V 7 bases and J 4 bases, with 19 bases left between them.

V is TRBV6-5 and J is TRBJ2-7; D is possibly TRBD1 (6 bases). This CDR3 is built from 15 residues. The germline V and J ends were trimmed by 7 bases and 5 bases, with 21 bases remaining between them. Germline V lookup: CDR1 MNHEY, CDR2 SVGAGI. The CDR3 is CASTTHTGSTDEQYF. CDR3 DNA sequence: TGTGCCAGCACTACCCATACAGGGAGTACGGACGAGCAGTACTTC.

As to this clone: The junction does not match germline at one end; this may be a read error. The chain couples TRBV7-7 to TRBJ2-2, with TRBD2 as a possible D gene (6 bases). This CDR3 contains 15 residues. Per germline, CDR1 SSHAT and CDR2 FNYEAQ (reference sequence). CDR3: CASSPRGANTGELFF. The CDR3 DNA is TGTGCTAGCAGCCCCCGCGGGGCAAACACCGGGGAGCTGTTTTTT.

The J gene is TRBJ2-7, the V gene TRBV6-1; 9 nucleotides line up with TRBD1. The V and J ends lost 4 bases and 7 bases, in that order; junction bases with no gene match: 2. This CDR3 is built from 12 residues. Per germline, CDR1 MNHNS and CDR2 SASEGT. Here the CDR3 DNA reads TGTGCCAGCAGTGTTGGACAGGGGGAGCAGTACTTC. It codes for CASSVGQGEQYF.

The V call is TRBV19, the J call TRBJ2-7; 8 nucleotides align to TRBD1. Germline CDR1 and CDR2: LNHDA and SQIVND (reference sequence). After removal of 5 bases from V and 4 bases from J, the junction contained 13 bases not matched to a gene. The CDR3 runs 16 residues. Written as DNA, the CDR3 is TGTGCCAGTAGTGGCACAATGACAGGGGTTGAATACGAGCAGTACTTC. This gives the protein CASSGTMTGVEYEQYF.

The chain links TRBV7-9 to TRBJ1-1; D is perhaps TRBD1 (6 bases). V lost 6 bases to trimming and J lost 0 bases, with 14 bases between them. The CDR3 spans 15 residues. Germline V CDR1 and CDR2: SEHNR, FQNEAQ (reference sequence). CDR3 coding DNA: TGTGCCAGCAGAGGACGCACAGGGTTGAACACTGAAGCTTTCTTT. It is translated as CASRGRTGLNTEAFF. The full variable domain, completed using reference TRBV7-9 and TRBJ1-1, is DTGVSQNPRHKITKRGQNVTFRCDPISEHNRLYWYRQTLGQGPEFLTYFQNEAQLEKSRLLSDRFSAERPKGSFSTLEIQRTEQGDSAMYLCASRGRTGLNTEAFFGQGTRLTVV.

The chain is built from TRBV4-2 and TRBJ1-5, with TRBD1 identical over 8 bases. CDR1 and CDR2 from the germline V gene are LGHNA and YNFKEQ. The CDR3 totals 15 residues. Unmatched junction bases numbered 2, after V lost 1 base and J lost 3 bases. Here the CDR3 reads CASSQADRDNQPQHF. In DNA form, the CDR3 reads TGTGCCAGCAGCCAAGCGGACAGGGACAATCAGCCCCAGCATTTT.

The rearrangement joins TRBV13 to TRBJ2-2, with 9 positions matching TRBD1. Germline CDR1 is PRHDT and CDR2 is FYEKMQ (reference sequence). The trim removed 5 bases at V and 5 bases at J, leaving 3 bases unmatched. The CDR3 sequence is 14 residues long. The CDR3 sequence is CASSGQGWTGELFF. The CDR3 DNA follows: TGTGCCAGCAGCGGACAGGGGTGGACCGGGGAGCTGTTTTTT.

This clone was found a few times. The gene calls are TRBV30 and TRBJ1-1; 8 nucleotides match TRBD1. Trimming at V came to 4 bases and at J to 1 base, leaving 5 bases not matched to a gene. The germline V gene has CDR1 GTSNPN and CDR2 SVGIG (reference sequence). CDR3 length: 14 amino acids. CDR3 protein: CAWNTGTGNTEAFF. The CDR3 coding sequence is TGTGCCTGGAACACCGGGACAGGGAACACTGAAGCTTTCTTT.

This chain uses TRBV6-4 with TRBJ2-3; D possibly corresponds to TRBD1 (5 bases). CDR1 is MRHNA and CDR2 is SNTAGT in the germline V gene. This CDR3 contains 16 residues. Trimming took off 0 bases at V and 0 bases at J, with 10 bases between the two ends. The CDR3 is CASSDSIGASTDTQYF. The CDR3 nucleotides read TGTGCCAGCAGTGACTCGATAGGGGCTAGCACAGATACGCAGTATTTT.

The gene calls are TRBV5-1 and TRBJ1-2; possible D gene TRBD1, 5 bases. Germline values: CDR1 SGHRS, CDR2 YFSETQ. Trimming pared 4 bases from V and 8 bases from J, leaving 21 bases between. This CDR3 spans 15 amino acids. DNA for the CDR3: TGCGCCAGCAGCATCATACGCCCGGGGGTGGTCGGCTACACCTTC. It translates to CASSIIRPGVVGYTF.

The V and J genes are TRBV5-1 and TRBJ2-1; 9 positions agree with TRBD2. V lost 5 bases, J lost 6 bases, and 9 bases stayed unmatched. The CDR3 loop spans 15 amino acids. Germline V gene sequence: CDR1 SGHRS, CDR2 YFSETQ. CDR3 protein: CASSYSSGASNEQFF. CDR3 nucleotide sequence: TGCGCCAGCAGTTACTCTAGCGGGGCTTCCAATGAGCAGTTCTTC.

This clone has just one count. The sample has other DNA sequences that encode this CDR3 too. This chain links TRBV19 with TRBJ1-2; the match to TRBD1 covers 10 bases. The germline CDR1 and CDR2 sequences are LNHDA and SQIVND (reference sequence). There are 13 residues in the CDR3. Losses at the gene ends were 6 bases for V and 7 bases for J; bases not matched to a gene: 5. CDR3 amino acids: CASSRDRGSGYTF. The CDR3 bases are TGTGCCAGTAGCCGGGACAGGGGATCTGGCTACACCTTC.

On this clone: One end of the junction does not line up with germline, which may come from a read error. CDR3 sequence: CSSSPGGEYNEQFF. In DNA, the CDR3 is TGTTCCAGCAGTCCGGGGGGGGAGTACAATGAGCAGTTCTTC. The chain has TRBV7-9 and TRBJ2-1; 8 nucleotides agree with TRBD2. CDR3 length equals 14 residues. Germline V CDR1 and CDR2: SEHNR, FQNEAQ (reference sequence).

The V gene is TRBV6-5, the J gene TRBJ2-7; 10 bases match TRBD1. The V gene end was trimmed by 2 bases and the J gene end by 7 bases; junction bases not matched to a gene: 5. The CDR3 spans 14 residues. Germline CDR1 MNHEY, CDR2 SVGAGI. The CDR3 sequence: CASSYKTGGEEQYF. The CDR3 DNA is TGTGCCAGCAGTTACAAGACAGGGGGCGAAGAGCAGTACTTC.

This chain connects TRBV28 to TRBJ1-3, with 7 bases fitting TRBD1. V gave up 4 bases and J gave up 2 bases; unmatched junction bases: 8. This CDR3 has 16 residues. The V gene's germline CDR1 is MDHEN and CDR2 SYDVKM. CDR3 amino acids: CASSSQQGFAGNTIYF. CDR3 in DNA: TGTGCCAGCAGTTCCCAACAGGGGTTCGCTGGAAACACCATATATTTT. The entire variable domain, with the rest obtained from reference TRBV28 and TRBJ1-3, is as follows: DVKVTQSSRYLVKRTGEKVFLECVQDMDHENMFWYRQDPGLGLRLIYFSYDVKMKEKGDIPEGYSVSREKKERFSLILESASTNQTSMYLCASSSQQGFAGNTIYFGEGSWLTVV.

The CDR3 spells CASSWGGPETQYF. DNA for the CDR3: TGTGCCAGCAGTTGGGGGGGCCCAGAGACCCAGTACTTC. The chain combines TRBV6-1 with TRBJ2-5, with a possible D match to TRBD2 (7 bases). Trimming took 5 bases from V and 4 from J, leaving 11 bases between them. The CDR3 contains 13 residues. Germline-derived CDR1 and CDR2 are MNHNS and SASEGT.

Only one count was recorded for this clone. The chain carries TRBV4-2 and TRBJ1-1; 7 bases line up with TRBD1. CDR1 and CDR2 (germline): LGHNA, YNFKEQ. The CDR3 has 14 amino acids. J gave up 4 bases and V 1 base, and 3 bases lay outside the gene matches. CDR3 amino acids: CASSQVRDSTEAFF. In nucleotides, the CDR3 is TGTGCCAGCAGCCAAGTCCGGGACAGCACTGAAGCTTTCTTT.

The chain joins TRBV7-3 to TRBJ2-3; perhaps TRBD2 as D (6 bases). The V and J ends lost 2 bases and 2 bases respectively, with 17 bases between them. The CDR3 runs 17 residues. Germline V gene lookup returns CDR1 SGHTA and CDR2 FQGTGA. In nucleotides, the CDR3 is TGTGCCAGCAGCTTACCCGGGGACGGGGGAAACACAGATACGCAGTATTTT. This encodes CASSLPGDGGNTDTQYF.

This chain joins TRBV6-5 and TRBJ1-6, with TRBD1 identical over 7 bases. CDR3 length equals 15 residues. Germline CDR1 and CDR2: MNHEY and SVGAGI. Trimming cost V 1 base and J 6 bases; bases outside gene matches: 3. CDR3 residues: CASSYLGQLNSPLHF. In DNA, the CDR3 is TGTGCCAGCAGTTACTTGGGACAGCTTAATTCACCCCTCCACTTT.

This rearrangement joins TRBV29-1 to TRBJ2-2; D may be TRBD2 (5 bases). The V and J ends lost 4 bases and 5 bases respectively, with 11 bases between them. The germline V gene has CDR1 SQVTM and CDR2 ANQGSEA. There are 13 residues in the CDR3. The CDR3 reads CSVAPRGTGELFF. The CDR3 DNA reads as TGCAGCGTTGCTCCCCGGGGAACCGGGGAGCTGTTTTTT.

V gene TRBV10-3 combines with J gene TRBJ2-3, with 13 positions matching TRBD2. Trimming at V came to 5 bases and at J to 5 bases, leaving 7 bases not matched to a gene. The germline gives CDR1 ENHRY, CDR2 SYGVKD. The CDR3 runs 16 residues. CDR3 region: CAISTELAGGQDTQYF. The CDR3 region has the DNA TGTGCCATCAGTACTGAACTAGCGGGGGGGCAAGATACGCAGTATTTT.

The V call is TRBV27, the J call TRBJ2-7; D remains unclear. Germline-derived CDR1 and CDR2 are MNHEY and SMNVEV (reference sequence). The CDR3 has 14 amino acids. Trimming left V 3 bases short and J 6 bases short, with 15 bases between. The CDR3 spells CASSFSSQRGEQYF. Written as DNA, the CDR3 is TGTGCCAGCAGTTTCAGTTCCCAGAGAGGCGAGCAGTACTTC.

The chain combines TRBV6-1 with TRBJ1-5; tentative D call: TRBD1 (5 bases). V shed 1 base and J shed 9 bases, with 13 bases lying between them. This CDR3 is 14 amino acids long. Germline V CDR1 and CDR2: MNHNS, SASEGT. The DNA for the CDR3 is TGTGCCAGCAGTGAAGGGCCGTCTACAGGGCCCCAGCATTTT. Amino acid sequence: CASSEGPSTGPQHF.

J is TRBJ2-5 and V is TRBV4-3; a possible D gene is TRBD1 (8 bases). Looked up from germline, CDR1 is LGHNA and CDR2 is YSLEER. The CDR3 length is 15 residues. V was pared by 5 bases and J by 3 bases, with 16 bases between. In DNA, the CDR3 is TGCGCCAGCAGCACCGGACAGGGAGGGGAAGAGACCCAGTACTTC. Translated, it gives CASSTGQGGEETQYF.